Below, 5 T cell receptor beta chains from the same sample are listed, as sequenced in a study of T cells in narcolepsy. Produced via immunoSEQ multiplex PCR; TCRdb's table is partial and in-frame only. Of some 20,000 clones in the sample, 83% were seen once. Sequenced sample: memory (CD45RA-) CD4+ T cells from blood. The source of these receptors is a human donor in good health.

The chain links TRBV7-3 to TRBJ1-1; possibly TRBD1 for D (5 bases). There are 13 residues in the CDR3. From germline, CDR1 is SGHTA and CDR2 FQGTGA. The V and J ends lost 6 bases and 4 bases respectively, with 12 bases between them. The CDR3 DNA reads TGTGCCAGCAGTCTCAGGGCTGGCACTGAAGCTTTCTTT. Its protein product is CASSLRAGTEAFF.

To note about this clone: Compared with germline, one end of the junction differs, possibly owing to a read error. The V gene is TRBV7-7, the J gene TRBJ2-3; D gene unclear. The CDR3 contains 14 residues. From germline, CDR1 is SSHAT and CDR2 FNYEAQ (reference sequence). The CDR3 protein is CASSPTRGTDTQYF. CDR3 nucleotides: TGTGCTAGCAGCCCGACCAGAGGCACAGATACGCAGTATTTT.

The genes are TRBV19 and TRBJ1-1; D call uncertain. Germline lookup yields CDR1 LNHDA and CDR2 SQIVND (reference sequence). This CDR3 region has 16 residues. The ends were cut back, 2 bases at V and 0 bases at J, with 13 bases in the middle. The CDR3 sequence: CASSIPRSSLNTEAFF. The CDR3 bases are TGTGCCAGTAGTATACCTCGGAGCAGTCTGAACACTGAAGCTTTCTTT.

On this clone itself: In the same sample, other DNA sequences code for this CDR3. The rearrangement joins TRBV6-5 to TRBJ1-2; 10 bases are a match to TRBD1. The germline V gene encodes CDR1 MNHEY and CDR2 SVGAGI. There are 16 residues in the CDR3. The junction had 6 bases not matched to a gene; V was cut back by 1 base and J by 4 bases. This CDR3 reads CASSYLRTGGGYGYTF. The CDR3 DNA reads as TGTGCCAGCAGTTACTTGCGGACAGGGGGAGGCTATGGCTACACCTTC.

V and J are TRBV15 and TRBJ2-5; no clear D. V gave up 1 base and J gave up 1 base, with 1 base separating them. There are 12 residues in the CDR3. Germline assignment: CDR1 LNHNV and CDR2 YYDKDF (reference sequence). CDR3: CATSRVQETQYF. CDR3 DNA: TGTGCCACCAGCAGAGTCCAAGAGACCCAGTACTTC.